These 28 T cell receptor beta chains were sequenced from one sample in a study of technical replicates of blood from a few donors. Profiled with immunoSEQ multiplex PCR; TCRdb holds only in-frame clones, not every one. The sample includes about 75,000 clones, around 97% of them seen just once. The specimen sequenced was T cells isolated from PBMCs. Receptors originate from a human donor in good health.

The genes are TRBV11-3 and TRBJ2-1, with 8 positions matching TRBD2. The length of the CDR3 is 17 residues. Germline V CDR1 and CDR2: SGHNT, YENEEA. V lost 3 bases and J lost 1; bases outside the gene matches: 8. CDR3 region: CASSFPPERESYNEQFF. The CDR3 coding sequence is TGTGCCAGCAGCTTCCCCCCGGAGCGGGAGTCCTACAATGAGCAGTTCTTC.

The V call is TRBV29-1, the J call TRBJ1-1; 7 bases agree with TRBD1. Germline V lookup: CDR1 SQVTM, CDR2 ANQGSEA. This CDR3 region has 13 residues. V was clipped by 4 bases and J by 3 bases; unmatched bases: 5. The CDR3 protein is CSVGHTGDTEAFF. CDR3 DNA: TGCAGCGTTGGACATACAGGGGACACTGAAGCTTTCTTT.

CDR3 residues: CASSAEVGAITEAFF. CDR3 bases: TGTGCCAGCAGCGCCGAGGTGGGGGCTATTACTGAAGCTTTCTTT. The chain combines TRBV5-4 with TRBJ1-1; D might be TRBD1 (6 bases). Germline V gene sequence: CDR1 SGHNT, CDR2 YYREEE (reference sequence). V lost 4 bases and J lost 5, with 18 bases in between. The CDR3 runs to 15 residues.

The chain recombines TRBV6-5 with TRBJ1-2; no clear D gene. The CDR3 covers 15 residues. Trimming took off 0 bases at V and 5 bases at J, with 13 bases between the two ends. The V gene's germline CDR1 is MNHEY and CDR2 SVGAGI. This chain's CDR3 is CASSYSSRRDYGYTF. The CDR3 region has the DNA TGTGCCAGCAGTTACTCCAGCAGGCGGGATTATGGCTACACCTTC.

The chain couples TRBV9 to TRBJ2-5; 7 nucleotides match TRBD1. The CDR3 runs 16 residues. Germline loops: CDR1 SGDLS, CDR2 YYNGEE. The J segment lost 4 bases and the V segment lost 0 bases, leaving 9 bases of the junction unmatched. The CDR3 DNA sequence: TGTGCCAGCAGCGTAGGTACAGGGGCAGAGGGAGAGACCCAGTACTTC. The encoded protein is CASSVGTGAEGETQYF.

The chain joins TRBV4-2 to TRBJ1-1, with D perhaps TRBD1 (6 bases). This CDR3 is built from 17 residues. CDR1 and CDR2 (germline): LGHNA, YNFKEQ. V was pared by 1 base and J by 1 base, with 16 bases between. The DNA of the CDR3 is TGTGCCAGCAGCCAAGTTAGGGGGAGTGATAGGAACACTGAAGCTTTCTTT. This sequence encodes CASSQVRGSDRNTEAFF.

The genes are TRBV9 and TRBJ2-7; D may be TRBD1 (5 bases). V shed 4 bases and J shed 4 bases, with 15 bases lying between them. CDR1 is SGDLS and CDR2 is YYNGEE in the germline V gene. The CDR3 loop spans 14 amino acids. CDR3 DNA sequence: TGTGCCAGCAGCCTGGGCCAGGGTAGTTACGAGCAGTACTTC. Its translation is CASSLGQGSYEQYF. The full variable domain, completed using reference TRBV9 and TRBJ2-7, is DSGVTQTPKHLITATGQRVTLRCSPRSGDLSVYWYQQSLDQGLQFLIQYYNGEERAKGNILERFSAQQFPDLHSELNLSSLELGDSALYFCASSLGQGSYEQYFGPGTRLTVT.

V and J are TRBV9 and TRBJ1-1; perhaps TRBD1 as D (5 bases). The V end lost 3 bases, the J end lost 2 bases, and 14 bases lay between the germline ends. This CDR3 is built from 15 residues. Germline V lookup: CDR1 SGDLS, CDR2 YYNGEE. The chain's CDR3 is CASSAGGRGNTEAFF. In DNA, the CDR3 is TGTGCCAGCAGCGCGGGGGGGAGGGGTAACACTGAAGCTTTCTTT.

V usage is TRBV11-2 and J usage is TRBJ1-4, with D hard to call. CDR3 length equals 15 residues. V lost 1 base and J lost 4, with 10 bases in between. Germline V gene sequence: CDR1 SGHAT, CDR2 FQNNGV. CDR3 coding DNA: TGTGCCAGCAGCTTAGCTTCTCTTTTTAATGAAAAACTGTTTTTT. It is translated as CASSLASLFNEKLFF.

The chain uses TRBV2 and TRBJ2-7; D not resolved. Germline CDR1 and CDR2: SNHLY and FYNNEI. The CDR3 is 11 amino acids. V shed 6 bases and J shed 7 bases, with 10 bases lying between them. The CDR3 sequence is CASRETAEQYF. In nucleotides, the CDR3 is TGTGCCAGCAGGGAAACAGCTGAGCAGTACTTC.

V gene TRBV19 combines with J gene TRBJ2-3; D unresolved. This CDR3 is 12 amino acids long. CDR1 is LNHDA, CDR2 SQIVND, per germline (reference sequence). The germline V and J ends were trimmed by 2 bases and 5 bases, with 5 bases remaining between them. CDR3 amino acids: CASSILGDTQYF. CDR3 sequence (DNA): TGTGCCAGTAGTATACTCGGAGATACGCAGTATTTT.

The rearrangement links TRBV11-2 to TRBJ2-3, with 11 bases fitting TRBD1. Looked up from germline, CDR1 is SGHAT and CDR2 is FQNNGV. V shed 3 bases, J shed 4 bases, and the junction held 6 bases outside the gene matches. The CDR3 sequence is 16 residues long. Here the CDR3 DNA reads TGTGCCAGCAGCTTTCTCCTGGGACAGGGGGCAGATACGCAGTATTTT. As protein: CASSFLLGQGADTQYF.

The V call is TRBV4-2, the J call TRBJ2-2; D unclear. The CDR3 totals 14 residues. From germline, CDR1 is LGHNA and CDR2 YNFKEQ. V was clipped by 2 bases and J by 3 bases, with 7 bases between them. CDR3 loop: CASSQYIDTGELFF. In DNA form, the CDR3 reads TGTGCCAGCAGCCAATATATCGACACCGGGGAGCTGTTTTTT.

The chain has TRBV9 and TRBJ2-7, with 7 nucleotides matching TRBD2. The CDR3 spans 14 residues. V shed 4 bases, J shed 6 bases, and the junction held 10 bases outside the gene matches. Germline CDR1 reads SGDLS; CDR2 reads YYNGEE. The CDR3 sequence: CASSSRMGEGEQYF. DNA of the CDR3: TGTGCCAGCAGCTCTCGAATGGGGGAGGGCGAGCAGTACTTC.

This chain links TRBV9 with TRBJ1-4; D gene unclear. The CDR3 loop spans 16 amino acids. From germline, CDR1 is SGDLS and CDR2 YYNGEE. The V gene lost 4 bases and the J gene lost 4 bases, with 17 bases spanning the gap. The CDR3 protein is CASSLNVGADNEKLFF. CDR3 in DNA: TGTGCCAGCAGCCTAAATGTGGGAGCCGATAATGAAAAACTGTTTTTT.

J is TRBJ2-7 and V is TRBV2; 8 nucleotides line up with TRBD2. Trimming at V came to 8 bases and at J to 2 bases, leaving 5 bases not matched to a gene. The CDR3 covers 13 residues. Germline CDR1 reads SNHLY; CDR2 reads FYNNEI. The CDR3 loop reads CASSGGATYEQYF. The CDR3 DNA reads TGTGCCAGCTCGGGGGGGGCCACCTACGAGCAGTACTTC.

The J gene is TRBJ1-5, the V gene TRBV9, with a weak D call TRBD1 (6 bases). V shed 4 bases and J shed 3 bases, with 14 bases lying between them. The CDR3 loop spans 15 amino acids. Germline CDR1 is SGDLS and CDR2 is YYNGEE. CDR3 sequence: CASSLLGGVNQPQHF. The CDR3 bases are TGTGCCAGCAGCTTGCTAGGGGGGGTCAATCAGCCCCAGCATTTT.

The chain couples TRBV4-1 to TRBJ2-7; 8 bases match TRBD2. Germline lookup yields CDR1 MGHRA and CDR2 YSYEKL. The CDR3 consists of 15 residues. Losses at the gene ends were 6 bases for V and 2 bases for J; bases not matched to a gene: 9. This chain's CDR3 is CASSPRSGVTYEQYF. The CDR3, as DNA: TGCGCCAGCAGTCCTCGTAGCGGGGTAACCTACGAGCAGTACTTC.

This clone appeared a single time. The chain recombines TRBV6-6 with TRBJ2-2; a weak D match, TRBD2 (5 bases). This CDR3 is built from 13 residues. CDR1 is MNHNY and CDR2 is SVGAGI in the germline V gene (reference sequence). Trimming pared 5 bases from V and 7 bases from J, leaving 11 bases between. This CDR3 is CASSSGSVGELFF. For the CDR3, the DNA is TGTGCCAGCAGTAGCGGCTCGGTCGGGGAGCTGTTTTTT.

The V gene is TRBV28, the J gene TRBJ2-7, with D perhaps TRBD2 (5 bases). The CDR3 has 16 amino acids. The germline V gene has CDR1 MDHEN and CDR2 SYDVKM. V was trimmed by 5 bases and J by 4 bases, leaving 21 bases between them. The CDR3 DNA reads TGTGCCAGCAGTCCCGACTACAGAGGCTTGGTTTACGAGCAGTACTTC. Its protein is CASSPDYRGLVYEQYF.

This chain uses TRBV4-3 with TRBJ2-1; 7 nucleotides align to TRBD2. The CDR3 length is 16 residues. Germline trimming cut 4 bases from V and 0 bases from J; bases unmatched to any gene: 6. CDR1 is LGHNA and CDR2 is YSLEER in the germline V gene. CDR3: CASSLVGGGSYNEQFF. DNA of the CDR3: TGCGCCAGCAGCCTCGTGGGGGGGGGCTCCTACAATGAGCAGTTCTTC.

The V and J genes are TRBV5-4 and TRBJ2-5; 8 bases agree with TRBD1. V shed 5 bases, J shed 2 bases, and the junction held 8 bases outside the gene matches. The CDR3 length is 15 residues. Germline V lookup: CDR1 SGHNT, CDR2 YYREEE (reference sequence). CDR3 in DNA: TGTGCCAGCAGAACCCAAGGGGACAGGCAAGAGACCCAGTACTTC. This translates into CASRTQGDRQETQYF.

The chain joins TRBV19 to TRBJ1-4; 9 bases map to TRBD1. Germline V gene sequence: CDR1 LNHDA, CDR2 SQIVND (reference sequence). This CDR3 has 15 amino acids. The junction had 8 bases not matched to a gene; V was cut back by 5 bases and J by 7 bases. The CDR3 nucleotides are TGTGCCAGTAGTTTTCGGACAGGGGTGATTGAAAAACTGTTTTTT. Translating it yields CASSFRTGVIEKLFF.

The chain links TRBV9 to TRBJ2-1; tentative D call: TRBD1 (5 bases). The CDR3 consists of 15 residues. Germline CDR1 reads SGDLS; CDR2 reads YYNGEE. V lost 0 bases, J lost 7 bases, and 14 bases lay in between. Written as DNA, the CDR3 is TGTGCCAGCAGCGTAGCTACAGGTCGCGGAAATGAGCAGTTCTTC. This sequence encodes CASSVATGRGNEQFF. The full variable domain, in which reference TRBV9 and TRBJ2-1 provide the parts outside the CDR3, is DSGVTQTPKHLITATGQRVTLRCSPRSGDLSVYWYQQSLDQGLQFLIQYYNGEERAKGNILERFSAQQFPDLHSELNLSSLELGDSALYFCASSVATGRGNEQFFGPGTRLTVL.

CDR3 loop: CASGWGTSATGELFF. CDR3 nucleotides: TGTGCTAGTGGTTGGGGGACTAGCGCCACCGGGGAGCTGTTTTTT. This sequence joins TRBV12-5 and TRBJ2-2; 10 positions agree with TRBD2. The CDR3 extends over 15 amino acids. Trimming removed 4 bases from V and 4 bases from J; junction bases left unmatched: 3. Looked up from germline, CDR1 is LGHNT and CDR2 is FRNRAP. The full variable domain, completed using reference TRBV12-5 and TRBJ2-2, is DARVTQTPRHKVTEMGQEVTMRCQPILGHNTVFWYRQTMMQGLELLAYFRNRAPLDDSGMPKDRFSAEMPDATLATLKIQPSEPRDSAVYFCASGWGTSATGELFFGEGSRLTVL.

The DNA for the CDR3 is TGTGCCAGCAGTGATCCCTCGGACTACCTCTACAATGAGCAGTTCTTC. This gives the protein CASSDPSDYLYNEQFF. The rearrangement links TRBV25-1 to TRBJ2-1; D possibly corresponds to TRBD2 (6 bases). Germline loops: CDR1 MGHDK, CDR2 SYGVNS. With 3 bases removed from V and 3 bases from J, the gap between germline ends came to 15 bases. The CDR3 consists of 16 residues.

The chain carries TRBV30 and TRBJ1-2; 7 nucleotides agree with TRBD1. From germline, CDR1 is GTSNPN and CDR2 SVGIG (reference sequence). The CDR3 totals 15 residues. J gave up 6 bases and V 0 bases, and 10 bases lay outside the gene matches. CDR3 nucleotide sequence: TGTGCCTGGAGTGTACTTCTCTTCGACAGGGATGGCTACACCTTC. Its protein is CAWSVLLFDRDGYTF.

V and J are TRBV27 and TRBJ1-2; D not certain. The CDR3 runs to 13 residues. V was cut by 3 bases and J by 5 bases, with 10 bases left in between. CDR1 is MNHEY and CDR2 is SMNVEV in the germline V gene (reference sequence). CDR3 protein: CASSLEPRYGYTF. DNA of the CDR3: TGTGCCAGCAGTTTGGAGCCCCGGTATGGCTACACCTTC.